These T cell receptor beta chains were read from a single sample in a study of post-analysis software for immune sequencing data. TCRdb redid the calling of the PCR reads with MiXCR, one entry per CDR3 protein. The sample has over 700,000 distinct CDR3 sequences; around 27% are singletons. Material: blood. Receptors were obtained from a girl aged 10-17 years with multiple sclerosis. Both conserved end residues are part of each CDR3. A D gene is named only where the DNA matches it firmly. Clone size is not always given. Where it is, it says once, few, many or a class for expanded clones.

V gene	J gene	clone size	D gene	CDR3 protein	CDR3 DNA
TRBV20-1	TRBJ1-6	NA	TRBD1	CSARGQQGFILHF	TGCAGTGCTAGAGGACAACAGGGGTTTATCCTCCACTTT
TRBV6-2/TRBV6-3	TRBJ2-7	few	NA	CASSQGFNEQYF	TGTGCCAGCAGTCAGGGTTTCAACGAGCAGTACTTC
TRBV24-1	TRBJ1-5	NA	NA	CATSGRSNQPQHF	TGTGCCACCAGTGGTAGAAGCAATCAGCCCCAGCATTTT
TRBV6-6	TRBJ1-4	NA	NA	CASTLSGEKLFF	TGTGCCAGCACCCTCTCGGGTGAAAAACTGTTTTTT
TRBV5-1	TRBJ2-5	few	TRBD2	CASSPAGEGETQYF	TGCGCCAGCAGCCCAGCGGGGGAGGGAGAGACCCAGTACTTC
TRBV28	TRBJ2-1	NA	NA	CASSPDGGPRSYEQFF	TGTGCCAGCAGCCCCGATGGGGGGCCCCGCTCCTACGAGCAGTTCTTC
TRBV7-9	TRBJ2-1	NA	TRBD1	CASGQTGAYNEQFF	TGTGCCAGCGGACAGACAGGGGCCTACAATGAGCAGTTCTTC
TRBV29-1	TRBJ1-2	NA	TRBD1	CSGWTGGNGYTF	TGCAGCGGATGGACAGGGGGCAATGGCTACACCTTC
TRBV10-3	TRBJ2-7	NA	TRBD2	CAMRGLEAYEQYF	TGTGCCATGAGAGGACTAGAAGCCTACGAGCAGTACTTC
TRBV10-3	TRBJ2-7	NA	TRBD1	CAISESKDRGAWRSYEQYF	TGTGCCATCAGTGAGTCAAAGGACAGGGGCGCGTGGCGCTCCTACGAGCAGTACTTC
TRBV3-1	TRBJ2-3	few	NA	CASSQVGGPSTDTQYF	TGTGCCAGCAGCCAAGTGGGGGGACCTAGCACAGATACGCAGTATTTT
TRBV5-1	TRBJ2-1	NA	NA	CASSLVGTQYNEQFF	TGCGCCAGCAGCTTGGTGGGTACCCAATACAATGAGCAGTTCTTC
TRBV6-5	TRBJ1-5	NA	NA	CASSAAGGNQPQHF	TGTGCCAGCAGTGCTGCGGGGGGCAATCAGCCCCAGCATTTT
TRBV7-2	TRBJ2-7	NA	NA	CASSPDGGKAYEQYF	TGTGCCAGCAGCCCAGACGGGGGAAAAGCCTACGAGCAGTACTTC
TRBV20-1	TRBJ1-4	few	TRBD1	CSAKRPGTDLLKLFF	TGCAGTGCTAAGCGTCCCGGGACAGATCTCTTGAAACTGTTTTTT
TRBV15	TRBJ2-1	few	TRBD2	CATSRDGLAGGRYEQFF	TGTGCCACCAGCAGAGATGGACTAGCGGGGGGCCGGTATGAGCAGTTCTTC
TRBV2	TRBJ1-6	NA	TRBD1	CASSGRGWNSPLHF	TGTGCCAGCAGCGGCAGGGGGTGGAATTCACCCCTCCACTTT
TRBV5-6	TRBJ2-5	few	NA	CASSWVSSGGTQYF	TGTGCCAGCAGCTGGGTTTCCAGCGGTGGGACCCAGTACTTC
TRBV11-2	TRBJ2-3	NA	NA	CASSLGQEGRTDTQYF	TGTGCCAGCAGCTTAGGACAGGAGGGCCGTACAGATACGCAGTATTTT
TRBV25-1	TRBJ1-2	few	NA	CASSRAGIRGYTF	TGTGCCAGCAGTCGTGCAGGGATCAGAGGCTACACCTTC
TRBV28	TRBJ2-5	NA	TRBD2	CASSPREAAEQETQYF	TGTGCCAGCAGTCCGCGGGAGGCAGCCGAACAAGAGACCCAGTACTTC
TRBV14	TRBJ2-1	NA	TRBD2	CASSQDLGLAGAPGQFF	TGTGCCAGCAGCCAAGATCTAGGCCTAGCGGGAGCGCCCGGGCAGTTCTTC
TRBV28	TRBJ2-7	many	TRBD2	CASRRTSGSSEQYF	TGTGCCAGCAGAAGGACTAGCGGGAGTAGCGAGCAGTACTTC
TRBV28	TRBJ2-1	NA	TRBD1	CASSQRDRAWYEQFF	TGTGCCAGCAGCCAACGGGACAGGGCTTGGTATGAGCAGTTCTTC
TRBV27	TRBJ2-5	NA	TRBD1	CASTDTGDRGVETQYF	TGTGCCAGCACCGACACCGGGGACAGGGGTGTAGAGACCCAGTACTTC
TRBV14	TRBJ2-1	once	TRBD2	CASTRGSSYNEQFF	TGTGCCAGCACGCGGGGGAGCTCCTACAATGAGCAGTTCTTC
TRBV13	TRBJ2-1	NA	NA	CASSRRRYNEQFF	TGTGCCAGCAGCCGCAGACGGTACAATGAGCAGTTCTTC
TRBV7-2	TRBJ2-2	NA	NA	CASSLYRIVLPGELFF	TGTGCCAGCAGCTTATATAGGATAGTACTCCCCGGGGAGCTGTTTTTT
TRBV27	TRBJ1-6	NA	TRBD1	CASSSYRDRSSPLHF	TGTGCCAGCAGTTCCTACCGGGACAGGTCTTCACCCCTCCACTTT
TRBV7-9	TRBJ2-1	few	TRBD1	CASNRGPNEQFF	TGTGCCAGCAACAGGGGTCCCAATGAGCAGTTCTTC
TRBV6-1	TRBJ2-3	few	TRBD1	CASSLMTGDTQYF	TGTGCCAGCAGTCTTATGACAGGGGATACGCAGTATTTT
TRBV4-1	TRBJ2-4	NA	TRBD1	CASSLDRVFSKNIQYF	TGCGCCAGCAGCCTCGACAGGGTGTTTTCCAAAAACATTCAGTACTTC
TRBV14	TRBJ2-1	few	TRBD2	CASSLGLAVYEQFF	TGTGCCAGCAGCCTGGGACTAGCGGTGTATGAGCAGTTCTTC
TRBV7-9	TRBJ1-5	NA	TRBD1	CASSLERTGGYQPQHF	TGTGCCAGCAGCTTAGAAAGGACAGGGGGTTATCAGCCCCAGCATTTT
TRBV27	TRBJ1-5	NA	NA	CASSLSRFKPQHF	TGTGCCAGCAGTTTAAGCCGTTTTAAGCCCCAGCATTTT
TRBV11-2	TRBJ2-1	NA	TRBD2	CASSLSASGSFNEQFF	TGTGCCAGCAGCTTATCGGCTAGCGGGAGTTTCAATGAGCAGTTCTTC
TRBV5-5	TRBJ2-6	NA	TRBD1	CASSRTGSSGANVLTF	TGTGCCAGCAGCCGGACAGGGAGCTCTGGGGCCAACGTCCTGACTTTC
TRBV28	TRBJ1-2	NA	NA	CASSNANLYGYTF	TGTGCCAGCAGTAATGCGAATCTCTATGGCTACACCTTC
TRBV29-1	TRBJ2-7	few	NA	CSVEIRYEQYF	TGCAGCGTTGAGATTAGGTACGAGCAGTACTTC
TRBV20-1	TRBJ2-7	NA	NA	CSARRGEQYEQYF	TGCAGTGCTCGGAGAGGCGAGCAATACGAGCAGTACTTC
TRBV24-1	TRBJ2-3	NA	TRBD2	CATSDPVAGTDTQYF	TGTGCCACCAGTGACCCCGTAGCGGGGACAGATACGCAGTATTTT
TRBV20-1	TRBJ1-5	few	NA	CSGRGGGVGWRSNQPQHF	TGCAGCGGGAGAGGGGGAGGGGTCGGGTGGAGGAGCAATCAGCCCCAGCATTTT
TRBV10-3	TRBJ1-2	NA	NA	CAISEEGQGNGYTF	TGTGCCATCAGTGAGGAGGGTCAGGGGAACGGCTACACCTTC
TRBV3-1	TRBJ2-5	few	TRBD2	CASSQELAEETQYF	TGTGCCAGCAGCCAGGAACTAGCGGAAGAGACCCAGTACTTC
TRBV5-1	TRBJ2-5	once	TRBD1	CASREGGLETQYF	TGCGCCAGCAGGGAAGGGGGCCTTGAGACCCAGTACTTC
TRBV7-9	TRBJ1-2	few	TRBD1	CASSGTVSNYGYTF	TGTGCCAGCAGCGGGACAGTTTCTAACTATGGCTACACCTTC
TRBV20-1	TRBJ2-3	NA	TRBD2	CSADPGLAGSYTQYF	TGCAGTGCTGATCCGGGACTAGCGGGGAGCTATACGCAGTATTTT
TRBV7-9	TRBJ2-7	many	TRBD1	CASRLGQGIPYEQYF	TGTGCCAGCAGATTGGGACAGGGGATACCCTACGAGCAGTACTTC
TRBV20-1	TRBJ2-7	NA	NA	CSASVLSGGAIYEQYF	TGCAGTGCTAGCGTACTCTCAGGTGGGGCTATCTACGAGCAGTACTTC
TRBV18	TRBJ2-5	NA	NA	CASSPSAGYETQYF	TGTGCCAGCTCACCATCAGCAGGGTATGAGACCCAGTACTTC
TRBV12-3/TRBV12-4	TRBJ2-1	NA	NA	CASSLDFPRGGEQFF	TGTGCCAGCAGTTTAGATTTCCCGCGAGGCGGTGAGCAGTTCTTC
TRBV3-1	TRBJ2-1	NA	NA	CASSQAVGTQFF	TGTGCCAGCAGCCAAGCTGTTGGGACTCAGTTCTTC
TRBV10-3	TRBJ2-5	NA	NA	CAISEAETQYF	TGTGCCATCAGTGAAGCAGAGACCCAGTACTTC
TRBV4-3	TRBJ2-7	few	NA	CASSQILSGTGSSYEQYF	TGCGCCAGCAGCCAGATCCTATCCGGGACGGGGAGCTCCTACGAGCAGTACTTC